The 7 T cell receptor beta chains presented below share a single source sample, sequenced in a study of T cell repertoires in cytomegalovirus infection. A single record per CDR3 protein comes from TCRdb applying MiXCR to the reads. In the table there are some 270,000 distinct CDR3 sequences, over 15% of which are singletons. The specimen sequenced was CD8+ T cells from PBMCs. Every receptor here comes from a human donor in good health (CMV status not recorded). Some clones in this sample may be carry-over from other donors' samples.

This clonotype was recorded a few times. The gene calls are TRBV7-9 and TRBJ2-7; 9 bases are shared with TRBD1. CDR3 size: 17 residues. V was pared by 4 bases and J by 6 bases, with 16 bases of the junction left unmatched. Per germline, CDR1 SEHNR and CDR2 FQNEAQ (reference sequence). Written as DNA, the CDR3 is TGTGCCAGCAGCTCCGAACGAGGAGACAGGGGGGATTTCGAGCAGTACTTC. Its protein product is CASSSERGDRGDFEQYF.

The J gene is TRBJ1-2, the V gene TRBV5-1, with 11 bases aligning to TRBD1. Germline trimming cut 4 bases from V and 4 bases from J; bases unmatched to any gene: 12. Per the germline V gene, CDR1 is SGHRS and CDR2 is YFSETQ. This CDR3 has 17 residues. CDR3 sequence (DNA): TGCGCCAGCAGCCCCGGGACAGGGGGTCCCATTATCTATGGCTACACCTTC. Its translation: CASSPGTGGPIIYGYTF.

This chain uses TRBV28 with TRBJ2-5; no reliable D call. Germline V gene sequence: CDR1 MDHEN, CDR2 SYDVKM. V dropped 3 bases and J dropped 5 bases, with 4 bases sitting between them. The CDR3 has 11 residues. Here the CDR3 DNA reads TGTGCCAGCAGTTTTGTTGAGACCCAGTACTTC. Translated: CASSFVETQYF.

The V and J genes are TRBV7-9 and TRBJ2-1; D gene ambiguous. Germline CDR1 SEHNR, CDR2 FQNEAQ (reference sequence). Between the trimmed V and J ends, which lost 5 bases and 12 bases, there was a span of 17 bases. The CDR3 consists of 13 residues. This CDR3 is CASSPRMLEGQFF. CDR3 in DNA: TGTGCCAGCAGCCCACGCATGCTCGAAGGGCAGTTCTTC.

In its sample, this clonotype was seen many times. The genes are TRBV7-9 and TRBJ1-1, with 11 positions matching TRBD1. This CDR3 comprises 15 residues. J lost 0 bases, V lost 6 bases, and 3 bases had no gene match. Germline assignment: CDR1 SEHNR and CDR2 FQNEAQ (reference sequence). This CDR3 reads CASSRDRGMNTEAFF. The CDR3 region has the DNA TGTGCCAGCAGTAGGGACAGGGGGATGAACACTGAAGCTTTCTTT.

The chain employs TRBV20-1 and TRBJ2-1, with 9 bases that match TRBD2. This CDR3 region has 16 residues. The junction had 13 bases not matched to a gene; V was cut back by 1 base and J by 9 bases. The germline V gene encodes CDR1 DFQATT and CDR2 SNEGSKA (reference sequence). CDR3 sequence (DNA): TGCAGTGCTAGAGTCTTAGCGGGACTAGCATCGGGTGAGCAGTTCTTC. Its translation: CSARVLAGLASGEQFF.

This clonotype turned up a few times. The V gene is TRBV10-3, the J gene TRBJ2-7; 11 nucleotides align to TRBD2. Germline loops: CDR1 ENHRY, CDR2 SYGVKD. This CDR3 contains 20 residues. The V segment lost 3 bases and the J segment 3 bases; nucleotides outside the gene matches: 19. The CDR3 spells CAISEGGGNWTSGPNYEQYF. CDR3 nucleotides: TGTGCCATCAGTGAAGGCGGAGGGAATTGGACTAGCGGGCCCAACTACGAGCAGTACTTC.